This is a list of T cell receptor beta chains from one sample in a study of shared clonotypes between healthy human individuals. The table came from immunoSEQ multiplex PCR; TCRdb's copy has only in-frame clones and leaves some out. The profile shows fewer than 1.6 million clones, approximately 98.5% of them singletons. The sequenced material came from naive CD4+ T cells sorted from blood. The source of these receptors is a man younger than 40 in good health. The CDR3 runs from the conserved cysteine through the conserved F or W. Fields, in order: CDR3 protein, CDR3 DNA, clone size, V gene, CDR3 length, J gene, D gene. The D gene is left open where the match is weak. Size is stated for part of the rows, as once, few or many counts, or as a class when the clone is expanded.

cdr3_aa: CASSQEGGQAHSGNTIYF
cdr3_nt: TGTGCCAGCAGCCAAGAAGGGGGACAGGCTCACTCTGGAAACACCATATATTTT
clone_size: NA
v_call: TRBV4-2
cdr3_length: 18
j_call: TRBJ1-3
d_call: TRBD1

cdr3_aa: CASYSGSNNEQFF
cdr3_nt: TGTGCCAGCTATAGCGGGAGCAACAATGAGCAGTTCTTC
clone_size: NA
v_call: TRBV2
cdr3_length: 13
j_call: TRBJ2-1
d_call: TRBD2

cdr3_aa: CASSPRRPPSGRPYEQYF
cdr3_nt: TGTGCCAGCAGCCCCCGTCGGCCCCCTAGCGGGAGGCCCTACGAGCAGTACTTC
clone_size: NA
v_call: TRBV14
cdr3_length: 18
j_call: TRBJ2-7
d_call: TRBD2

cdr3_aa: CASSDRDSSYYEQYF
cdr3_nt: TGTGCCAGCAGTGACCGGGACTCGAGCTACTACGAGCAGTACTTC
clone_size: NA
v_call: TRBV6-1
cdr3_length: 15
j_call: TRBJ2-7
d_call: NA

cdr3_aa: CASSIVPTGQRMKYTF
cdr3_nt: TGTGCCAGTAGTATTGTCCCGACCGGCCAAAGGATGAAATACACCTTC
clone_size: NA
v_call: TRBV19
cdr3_length: 16
j_call: TRBJ1-2
d_call: NA

cdr3_aa: CAISGKETQYF
cdr3_nt: TGTGCCATCAGCGGGAAAGAGACCCAGTACTTC
clone_size: NA
v_call: TRBV10-3
cdr3_length: 11
j_call: TRBJ2-5
d_call: NA

cdr3_aa: CASRTTGARSKYNEQFF
cdr3_nt: TGCGCCAGCAGAACGACAGGGGCCCGCTCGAAATACAATGAGCAGTTCTTC
clone_size: NA
v_call: TRBV5-1
cdr3_length: 17
j_call: TRBJ2-1
d_call: TRBD1

cdr3_aa: CASSLGASGYNEQFF
cdr3_nt: TGCGCCAGCAGCTTGGGAGCTAGCGGTTACAATGAGCAGTTCTTC
clone_size: NA
v_call: TRBV5-1
cdr3_length: 15
j_call: TRBJ2-1
d_call: TRBD2

cdr3_aa: CASSQAVHGQGSSYEQYF
cdr3_nt: TGCGCCAGCAGCCAAGCGGTCCATGGACAGGGGAGCTCCTACGAGCAGTACTTC
clone_size: NA
v_call: TRBV4-3
cdr3_length: 18
j_call: TRBJ2-7
d_call: TRBD1

cdr3_aa: CASSLTSQGSYEQYF
cdr3_nt: TGTGCCAGCAGTCTAACCTCACAGGGCTCCTACGAGCAGTACTTC
clone_size: NA
v_call: TRBV28
cdr3_length: 15
j_call: TRBJ2-7
d_call: NA

cdr3_aa: CASSPAAPARPEAFF
cdr3_nt: TGTGCCAGCTCACCAGCCGCCCCGGCTCGGCCCGAAGCTTTCTTT
clone_size: NA
v_call: TRBV18
cdr3_length: 15
j_call: TRBJ1-1
d_call: NA

cdr3_aa: CASSEQNYQPQHF
cdr3_nt: TGTGCCAGCTCAGAACAGAATTATCAGCCCCAGCATTTT
clone_size: NA
v_call: TRBV18
cdr3_length: 13
j_call: TRBJ1-5
d_call: NA

cdr3_aa: CASSYTPFRNYEQYF
cdr3_nt: TGTGCCAGCAGCTACACCCCGTTTAGGAACTACGAGCAGTACTTC
clone_size: NA
v_call: TRBV7-2
cdr3_length: 15
j_call: TRBJ2-7
d_call: NA

cdr3_aa: CASSIRTGEDGYTF
cdr3_nt: TGTGCCAGTAGTATCAGGACAGGGGAGGATGGCTACACCTTC
clone_size: NA
v_call: TRBV19
cdr3_length: 14
j_call: TRBJ1-2
d_call: TRBD1

cdr3_aa: CASSPGQGAGYEQYF
cdr3_nt: TGTGCCAGCAGCCCGGGACAGGGGGCAGGCTACGAGCAGTACTTC
clone_size: NA
v_call: TRBV5-4
cdr3_length: 15
j_call: TRBJ2-7
d_call: TRBD1

cdr3_aa: CASSITGAGAQPQHF
cdr3_nt: TGTGCCAGTAGTATAACAGGAGCGGGAGCGCAGCCCCAGCATTTT
clone_size: NA
v_call: TRBV19
cdr3_length: 15
j_call: TRBJ1-5
d_call: NA

cdr3_aa: CASSPRTANTEAFF
cdr3_nt: TGTGCCAGCAGCCCGAGGACAGCGAACACTGAAGCTTTCTTT
clone_size: NA
v_call: TRBV9
cdr3_length: 14
j_call: TRBJ1-1
d_call: NA

cdr3_aa: CASSPGASYSGNTIYF
cdr3_nt: TGTGCCAGCTCACCGGGCGCAAGTTACTCTGGAAACACCATATATTTT
clone_size: NA
v_call: TRBV18
cdr3_length: 16
j_call: TRBJ1-3
d_call: NA

cdr3_aa: CASSQADLNTGELFF
cdr3_nt: TGCGCCAGCAGCCAGGCGGACTTGAACACCGGGGAGCTGTTTTTT
clone_size: NA
v_call: TRBV4-1
cdr3_length: 15
j_call: TRBJ2-2
d_call: NA

cdr3_aa: CASSWGAGTRTDTQYF
cdr3_nt: TGCGCCAGCAGCTGGGGGGCCGGGACTAGGACAGATACGCAGTATTTT
clone_size: NA
v_call: TRBV5-1
cdr3_length: 16
j_call: TRBJ2-3
d_call: TRBD2

cdr3_aa: CASSGSVLHYEQYF
cdr3_nt: TGCGCCAGCAGCGGCTCGGTCTTACACTACGAGCAGTACTTC
clone_size: NA
v_call: TRBV10-2
cdr3_length: 14
j_call: TRBJ2-7
d_call: NA

cdr3_aa: CASRLRGDLTDTQYF
cdr3_nt: TGTGCCAGCAGGCTCAGGGGGGACCTTACAGATACGCAGTATTTT
clone_size: NA
v_call: TRBV9
cdr3_length: 15
j_call: TRBJ2-3
d_call: NA

cdr3_aa: CASSQDRVSGELFF
cdr3_nt: TGCGCCAGCAGCCAAGATCGGGTCTCCGGGGAGCTGTTTTTT
clone_size: NA
v_call: TRBV4-1
cdr3_length: 14
j_call: TRBJ2-2
d_call: NA

cdr3_aa: CATSRDPPGGNVDTQYF
cdr3_nt: TGTGCCACCAGCAGAGATCCCCCTGGCGGGAATGTGGATACGCAGTATTTT
clone_size: NA
v_call: TRBV15
cdr3_length: 17
j_call: TRBJ2-3
d_call: NA

cdr3_aa: CASRTEGYEQYF
cdr3_nt: TGTGCCAGCAGAACCGAGGGGTACGAGCAGTACTTC
clone_size: NA
v_call: TRBV2
cdr3_length: 12
j_call: TRBJ2-7
d_call: NA

cdr3_aa: CASSQQGEGTEAFF
cdr3_nt: TGTGCCAGCAGTCAACAGGGAGAGGGAACTGAAGCTTTCTTT
clone_size: NA
v_call: TRBV6-5
cdr3_length: 14
j_call: TRBJ1-1
d_call: NA

cdr3_aa: CAWMVSYEQYF
cdr3_nt: TGTGCCTGGATGGTCTCCTACGAGCAGTACTTC
clone_size: NA
v_call: TRBV30
cdr3_length: 11
j_call: TRBJ2-7
d_call: NA

cdr3_aa: CASSLDRLADTQYF
cdr3_nt: TGTGCCAGCAGCTTGGACAGGCTAGCAGATACGCAGTATTTT
clone_size: once
v_call: TRBV7-9
cdr3_length: 14
j_call: TRBJ2-3
d_call: TRBD1

cdr3_aa: CASMEARSGSQYF
cdr3_nt: TGTGCCAGTATGGAAGCCCGCTCAGGGTCCCAGTACTTC
clone_size: NA
v_call: TRBV2
cdr3_length: 13
j_call: TRBJ2-5
d_call: NA

cdr3_aa: CASSRGYLETQYF
cdr3_nt: TGCGCCAGCAGCCGAGGGTATCTGGAGACCCAGTACTTC
clone_size: once
v_call: TRBV4-1
cdr3_length: 13
j_call: TRBJ2-5
d_call: NA

cdr3_aa: CSAERGPPAGVSEQYF
cdr3_nt: TGCAGCGCCGAGCGGGGGCCCCCCGCCGGAGTTAGCGAGCAGTACTTC
clone_size: NA
v_call: TRBV29-1
cdr3_length: 16
j_call: TRBJ2-7
d_call: TRBD2

cdr3_aa: CASSRGGEQYF
cdr3_nt: TGTGCCAGCTCACGGGGCGGCGAGCAGTACTTC
clone_size: NA
v_call: TRBV18
cdr3_length: 11
j_call: TRBJ2-7
d_call: NA

cdr3_aa: CASSANPGRQPNQPQHF
cdr3_nt: TGTGCCAGCAGTGCCAACCCGGGGAGACAGCCTAATCAGCCCCAGCATTTT
clone_size: NA
v_call: TRBV2
cdr3_length: 17
j_call: TRBJ1-5
d_call: NA

cdr3_aa: CASSLGPRGGRLVNQPQHF
cdr3_nt: TGTGCCAGCAGCTTAGGGCCAAGGGGCGGCAGATTAGTAAATCAGCCCCAGCATTTT
clone_size: NA
v_call: TRBV7-2
cdr3_length: 19
j_call: TRBJ1-5
d_call: NA

cdr3_aa: CASSSQGPEGGYTF
cdr3_nt: TGCGCCAGCAGCTCTCAGGGCCCCGAGGGGGGCTACACCTTC
clone_size: NA
v_call: TRBV5-1
cdr3_length: 14
j_call: TRBJ1-2
d_call: NA

cdr3_aa: CASSNGQDYGYTF
cdr3_nt: TGTGCCAGCTCGAACGGACAGGACTATGGCTACACCTTC
clone_size: NA
v_call: TRBV18
cdr3_length: 13
j_call: TRBJ1-2
d_call: TRBD1

cdr3_aa: CASSESDGDTQYF
cdr3_nt: TGCGCCAGCAGTGAGTCGGATGGAGATACGCAGTATTTT
clone_size: NA
v_call: TRBV10-2
cdr3_length: 13
j_call: TRBJ2-3
d_call: NA

cdr3_aa: CASSPGTGTGRYNEQFF
cdr3_nt: TGCGCCAGCAGCCCCGGGACCGGGACAGGGAGATACAATGAGCAGTTCTTC
clone_size: NA
v_call: TRBV5-1
cdr3_length: 17
j_call: TRBJ2-1
d_call: TRBD1

cdr3_aa: CASSLLSGATDTQYF
cdr3_nt: TGTGCCAGCAGTTTGCTATCCGGGGCAACAGATACGCAGTATTTT
clone_size: NA
v_call: TRBV27
cdr3_length: 15
j_call: TRBJ2-3
d_call: NA

cdr3_aa: CASSFIVPRTGELFF
cdr3_nt: TGTGCCAGCAGCTTCATTGTCCCCCGGACCGGGGAGCTGTTTTTT
clone_size: once
v_call: TRBV11-2
cdr3_length: 15
j_call: TRBJ2-2
d_call: NA

cdr3_aa: CASSEYPRQGNTEAFF
cdr3_nt: TGTGCCAGCAGTGAATATCCCCGGCAGGGAAACACTGAAGCTTTCTTT
clone_size: NA
v_call: TRBV25-1
cdr3_length: 16
j_call: TRBJ1-1
d_call: NA

cdr3_aa: CASSQYPGASGREHEQFF
cdr3_nt: TGTGCCAGCAGCCAATACCCCGGGGCTAGCGGGAGAGAGCATGAGCAGTTCTTC
clone_size: NA
v_call: TRBV11-2
cdr3_length: 18
j_call: TRBJ2-1
d_call: TRBD2

cdr3_aa: CASSLLAGDLYEQYF
cdr3_nt: TGCGCCAGCAGCTTGTTGGCAGGGGACCTCTACGAGCAGTACTTC
clone_size: NA
v_call: TRBV5-1
cdr3_length: 15
j_call: TRBJ2-7
d_call: NA

cdr3_aa: CASSPVQGSRAYEQYF
cdr3_nt: TGCGCCAGCAGCCCCGTACAGGGGAGTAGGGCCTACGAGCAGTACTTC
clone_size: once
v_call: TRBV5-1
cdr3_length: 16
j_call: TRBJ2-7
d_call: TRBD1

cdr3_aa: CASSYRTAADNEQFF
cdr3_nt: TGTGCCAGCAGTTACCGGACAGCCGCAGACAATGAGCAGTTCTTC
clone_size: NA
v_call: TRBV6-5
cdr3_length: 15
j_call: TRBJ2-1
d_call: NA

cdr3_aa: CASSSYRGNTEAFF
cdr3_nt: TGTGCCAGCAGCTCATACAGGGGGAACACTGAAGCTTTCTTT
clone_size: NA
v_call: TRBV11-2
cdr3_length: 14
j_call: TRBJ1-1
d_call: TRBD1

cdr3_aa: CASSRTVYLNTEAFF
cdr3_nt: TGTGCCAGTAGTAGGACAGTTTACTTGAACACTGAAGCTTTCTTT
clone_size: NA
v_call: TRBV19
cdr3_length: 15
j_call: TRBJ1-1
d_call: NA

cdr3_aa: CASSLRLAGGLEQFF
cdr3_nt: TGTGCCAGCAGCTTACGACTAGCGGGAGGTTTAGAGCAGTTCTTC
clone_size: NA
v_call: TRBV7-2
cdr3_length: 15
j_call: TRBJ2-1
d_call: TRBD2

cdr3_aa: CASSFSPGGQGNTIYF
cdr3_nt: TGTGCCAGCAGCTTTTCCCCGGGCGGTCAAGGGAACACCATATATTTT
clone_size: NA
v_call: TRBV7-9
cdr3_length: 16
j_call: TRBJ1-3
d_call: NA

cdr3_aa: CASRAQSGKRVGEQFF
cdr3_nt: TGCGCCAGCCGGGCTCAAAGTGGGAAAAGGGTGGGCGAGCAGTTCTTC
clone_size: NA
v_call: TRBV23-1
cdr3_length: 16
j_call: TRBJ2-1
d_call: NA

cdr3_aa: CAISEKVNTIYF
cdr3_nt: TGTGCCATCAGTGAGAAGGTGAACACCATATATTTT
clone_size: once
v_call: TRBV10-3
cdr3_length: 12
j_call: TRBJ1-3
d_call: NA

cdr3_aa: CASSEVVYGYTF
cdr3_nt: TGTGCCAGCAGTGAAGTGGTCTATGGCTACACCTTC
clone_size: NA
v_call: TRBV2
cdr3_length: 12
j_call: TRBJ1-2
d_call: NA

cdr3_aa: CAIRGPGQSTDTQYF
cdr3_nt: TGTGCCATCAGAGGACCGGGACAGTCCACAGATACGCAGTATTTT
clone_size: NA
v_call: TRBV10-3
cdr3_length: 15
j_call: TRBJ2-3
d_call: TRBD1

cdr3_aa: CASSSDRDEQYF
cdr3_nt: TGTGCCAGCAGCTCGGACAGGGACGAGCAGTACTTC
clone_size: NA
v_call: TRBV11-1
cdr3_length: 12
j_call: TRBJ2-7
d_call: TRBD1

cdr3_aa: CASSPGNNQPQHF
cdr3_nt: TGTGCCAGCAGTCCAGGGAACAATCAGCCCCAGCATTTT
clone_size: NA
v_call: TRBV28
cdr3_length: 13
j_call: TRBJ1-5
d_call: NA

cdr3_aa: CASRVTSSYNEQFF
cdr3_nt: TGCGCCAGCAGGGTCACGAGCTCCTACAATGAGCAGTTCTTC
clone_size: NA
v_call: TRBV10-2
cdr3_length: 14
j_call: TRBJ2-1
d_call: NA

cdr3_aa: CSAGHGEDTQYF
cdr3_nt: TGCAGCGCAGGACATGGGGAGGATACGCAGTATTTT
clone_size: NA
v_call: TRBV29-1
cdr3_length: 12
j_call: TRBJ2-3
d_call: NA

cdr3_aa: CASSQEWDTQYF
cdr3_nt: TGTGCCAGCAGCCAAGAGTGGGATACGCAGTATTTT
clone_size: NA
v_call: TRBV4-2
cdr3_length: 12
j_call: TRBJ2-3
d_call: NA